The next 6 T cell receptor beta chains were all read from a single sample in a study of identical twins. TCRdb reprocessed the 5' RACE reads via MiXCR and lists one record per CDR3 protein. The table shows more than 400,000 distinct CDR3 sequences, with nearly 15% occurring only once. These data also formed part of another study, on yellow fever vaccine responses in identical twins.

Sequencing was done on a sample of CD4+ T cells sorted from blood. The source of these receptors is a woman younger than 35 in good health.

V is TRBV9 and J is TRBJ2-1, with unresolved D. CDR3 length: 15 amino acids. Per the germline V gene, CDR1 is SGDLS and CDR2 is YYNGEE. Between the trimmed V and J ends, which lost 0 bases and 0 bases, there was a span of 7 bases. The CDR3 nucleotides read TGTGCCAGCAGCGTAGGGATCAGCTCCTACAATGAGCAGTTCTTC. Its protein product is CASSVGISSYNEQFF.

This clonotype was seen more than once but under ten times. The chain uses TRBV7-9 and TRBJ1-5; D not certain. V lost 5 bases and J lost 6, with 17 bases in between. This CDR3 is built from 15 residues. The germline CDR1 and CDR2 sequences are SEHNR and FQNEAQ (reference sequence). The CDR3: CASSNGDGRGQPQHF. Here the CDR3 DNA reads TGTGCCAGCAGCAACGGGGATGGAAGAGGTCAGCCCCAGCATTTT.

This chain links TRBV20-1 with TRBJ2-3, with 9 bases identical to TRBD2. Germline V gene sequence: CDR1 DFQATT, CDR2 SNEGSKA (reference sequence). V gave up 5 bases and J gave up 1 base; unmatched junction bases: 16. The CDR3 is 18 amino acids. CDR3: CSAPTGRGGRLGTDTQYF. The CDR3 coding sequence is TGCAGTGCTCCAACTGGGCGGGGGGGCCGATTAGGCACAGATACGCAGTATTTT.

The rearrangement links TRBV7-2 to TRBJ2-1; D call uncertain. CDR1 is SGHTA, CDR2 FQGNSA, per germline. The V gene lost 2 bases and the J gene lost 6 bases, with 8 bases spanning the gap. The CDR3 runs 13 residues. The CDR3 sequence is CASSLFRSNEQFF. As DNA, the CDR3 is TGTGCCAGCAGCTTATTTAGGTCCAATGAGCAGTTCTTC.

The CDR3 region is CASTTGATSTGELFF. CDR3 nucleotides: TGTGCCAGCACAACAGGGGCGACTAGCACCGGGGAGCTGTTTTTT. The chain recombines TRBV12-3 or TRBV12-4 with TRBJ2-2; weak D call: TRBD1 (7 bases). The CDR3 runs 15 residues. V lost 7 bases to trimming and J lost 4 bases, with 16 bases between them.

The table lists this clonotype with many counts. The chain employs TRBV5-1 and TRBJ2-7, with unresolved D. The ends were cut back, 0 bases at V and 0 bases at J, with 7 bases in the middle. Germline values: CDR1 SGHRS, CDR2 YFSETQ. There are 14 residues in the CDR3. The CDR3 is CASSLGQSSYEQYF. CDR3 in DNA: TGCGCCAGCAGCTTGGGCCAAAGCTCCTACGAGCAGTACTTC.